The entry below gives a single T cell receptor (beta chain) sequence along with its context. What it recognizes is unknown. This record comes from a study of cytomegalovirus exposure and HLA in healthy donors. Study-wide results and caveats: According to reports, the classifier identified cytomegalovirus status with high specificity and sensitivity. A later analysis found first-cohort TCR clusters tended to co-occur in the 90 to 150 validation repertoires. Specificity of three CMV-associated chains for CMV antigens was verified in vitro.

The study drew the donors from its approximately 120-subject validation cohort, separate from the roughly 670-subject first cohort. Sequencing was performed with immunoSEQ multiplex PCR; in TCRdb, only in-frame clones are kept and a portion is missing. The sample has 45,000 to 70,000 clones, 93% seen once. The CDR3 runs to 14 residues. Unmatched junction bases numbered 7, after V lost 5 bases and J lost 4 bases. Germline V gene sequence: CDR1 MGHRA, CDR2 YSYEKL. This receptor was taken from a woman under 30 in good health and CMV-seronegative. The chain is built from TRBV4-1 and TRBJ2-7; the match to TRBD1 covers 8 bases. Sequencing was carried out using PBMCs. CDR3: CASSLPGQVYEQYF. In nucleotides, the CDR3 is TGCGCCAGCAGCTTACCGGGACAGGTATACGAGCAGTACTTC.